Listed below are T cell receptor beta chains from one sample, sequenced in a study of cytomegalovirus exposure and HLA in healthy donors. Assay used: immunoSEQ multiplex PCR; TCRdb lists only in-frame clones, some missing. The data contain 150,000 to 200,000 clones, around 89% of them singletons. The sequenced sample was PBMCs. The receptors were sampled from a man aged 18 to 29 in good health and CMV-seronegative. Both conserved end residues are part of each CDR3. A D gene is named only where the DNA matches it firmly. Size is stated for part of the rows, as once, few or many counts, or as a class when the clone is expanded.

d_call j_call clone_size v_call cdr3_nt cdr3_aa
NA TRBJ2-7 NA TRBV4-1 TGCGCCAGCAGCCAATTTGGGTCGCAGGTCGCCTACGAGCAGTACTTC CASSQFGSQVAYEQYF
TRBD2 TRBJ2-1 NA TRBV19 TGTGCCAGTAGTACTAGCGGCAACAATGAGCAGTTCTTC CASSTSGNNEQFF
NA TRBJ1-1 NA TRBV18 TGTGCCAGCTCACCGATCATACTTCAGGGAAGGGACACTGAAGCTTTCTTT CASSPIILQGRDTEAFF
TRBD2 TRBJ2-1 NA TRBV11-2 TGTGCCAGCAGCTTAGGTGGGGGGGGCTCCTACAATGAGCAGTTCTTC CASSLGGGGSYNEQFF
TRBD1 TRBJ1-2 NA TRBV27 TGTGCCAGCAGTTTACCCGCCGCCGGGACAGGGACCTATGGCTACACCTTC CASSLPAAGTGTYGYTF
NA TRBJ2-3 NA TRBV9 TGTGCCAGCAGCGTAGGGGGCAGGGATCAAACAGATACGCAGTATTTT CASSVGGRDQTDTQYF
NA TRBJ2-5 NA TRBV28 TGTGCCAGCAGTTTATCGACAGGACGGGAGACCCAGTACTTC CASSLSTGRETQYF
TRBD1 TRBJ1-2 NA TRBV19 TGTGCCAGTAGCATCTCTCAGGGGGCGACCCGCTATGGCTACACCTTC CASSISQGATRYGYTF
NA TRBJ2-7 NA TRBV29-1 TGCAGCGTTGCCAGGGATCACGAGCAGTACTTC CSVARDHEQYF
TRBD1 TRBJ1-1 NA TRBV5-1 TGCGCCAGCAGCTTACCGGACAGGCGGACTGAAGCTTTCTTT CASSLPDRRTEAFF
TRBD1 TRBJ1-1 few TRBV19 TGTGCCAGTAGTGAACAACAGGGGCCGGGCAGCACTGAAGCTTTCTTT CASSEQQGPGSTEAFF
NA TRBJ1-2 NA TRBV2 TGTGCCAGCAGGGAGGGCCGAGGACGCCTGGGGCATTATGGCTACACCTTC CASREGRGRLGHYGYTF
NA TRBJ2-2 NA TRBV29-1 TGCAGCGTTGGCGGGGTCATTACTGGACCCCGCACCGGGGAGCTGTTTTTT CSVGGVITGPRTGELFF
TRBD1 TRBJ1-6 once TRBV27 TGTGCCAGCAGTTTCCGGCCAGGGGGTAATTCACCCCTCCACTTT CASSFRPGGNSPLHF
NA TRBJ1-5 NA TRBV2 TGTGCCAGCAGTGAAGCTCCAAGAGGAGGGGGCAATCAGCCCCAGCATTTT CASSEAPRGGGNQPQHF